This T cell receptor (beta chain) was observed in a study of beta chain features in type 1 diabetes. Study findings and constraints: For Type 1 diabetes patients, all four CD4+ subsets carried TCRB CDR3s that were moderately but significantly shorter.

Since all of the isolated RNA was reverse transcribed, expressed TCRB transcripts were what got sequenced. Assay: immunoSEQ multiplex PCR; the TCRdb copy retains only in-frame clones and omits some. The top ten clones hold under 0.095% of a sample with hundreds of thousands of clones, 15% of them seen once. In this sample, this clone turned up a few times. What it recognizes is unknown. CDR1 is MNHNY and CDR2 is SVGAGI in the germline V gene (reference sequence). V lost 5 bases to trimming and J lost 11 bases, with 11 bases between them. This CDR3 is 11 amino acids long. The source material was naive CD4+ T cells from blood. The rearrangement links TRBV6-6 to TRBJ2-3; TRBD1 is a possible D gene (6 bases). This sequence originates from a man aged 18 to 30 in good health. The CDR3 here is CASSQGMGQYF. CDR3 nucleotide sequence: TGTGCCAGCAGTCAGGGGATGGGGCAGTATTTT.